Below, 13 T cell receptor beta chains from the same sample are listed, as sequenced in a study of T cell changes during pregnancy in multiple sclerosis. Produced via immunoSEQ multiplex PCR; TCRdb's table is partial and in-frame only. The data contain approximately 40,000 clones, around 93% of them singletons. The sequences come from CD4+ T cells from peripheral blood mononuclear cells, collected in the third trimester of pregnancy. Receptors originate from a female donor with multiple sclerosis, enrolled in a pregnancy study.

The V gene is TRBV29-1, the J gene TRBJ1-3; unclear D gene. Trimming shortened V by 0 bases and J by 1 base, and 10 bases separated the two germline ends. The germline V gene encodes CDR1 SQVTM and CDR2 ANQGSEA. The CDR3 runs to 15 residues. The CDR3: CSVEERGTSGNTIYF. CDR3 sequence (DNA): TGCAGCGTTGAAGAGAGAGGAACTTCTGGAAACACCATATATTTT. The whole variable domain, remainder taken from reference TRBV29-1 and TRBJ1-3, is SAVISQKPSRDICQRGTSLTIQCQVDSQVTMMFWYRQQPGQSLTLIATANQGSEATYESGFVIDKFPISRPNLTFSTLTVSNMSPEDSSIYLCSVEERGTSGNTIYFGEGSWLTVV.

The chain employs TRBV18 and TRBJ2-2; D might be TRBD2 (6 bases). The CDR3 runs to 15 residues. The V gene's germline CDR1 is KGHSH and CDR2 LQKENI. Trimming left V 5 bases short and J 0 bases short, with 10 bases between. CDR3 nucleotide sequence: TGTGCCAGCTCAACCGGGACTCCGAACACCGGGGAGCTGTTTTTT. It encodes CASSTGTPNTGELFF.

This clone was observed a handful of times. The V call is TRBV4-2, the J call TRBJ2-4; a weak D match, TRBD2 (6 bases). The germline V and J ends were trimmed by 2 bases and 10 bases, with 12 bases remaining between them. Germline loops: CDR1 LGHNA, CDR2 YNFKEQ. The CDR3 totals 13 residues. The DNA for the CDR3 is TGTGCCAGCAGCCAAACCGGGACTCGTATTCAGTACTTC. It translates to CASSQTGTRIQYF.

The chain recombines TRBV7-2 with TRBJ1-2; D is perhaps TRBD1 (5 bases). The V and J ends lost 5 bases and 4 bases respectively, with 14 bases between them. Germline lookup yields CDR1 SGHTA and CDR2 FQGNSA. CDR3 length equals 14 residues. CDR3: CASSPPGFPYGYTF. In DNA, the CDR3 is TGTGCCAGCAGCCCACCAGGGTTCCCCTATGGCTACACCTTC.

CDR3 sequence (DNA): TGTGCCAGCAGCTTAGTTAGGCTAGCGGGAGAGGGTGAGCAGTTCTTC. Protein sequence: CASSLVRLAGEGEQFF. V and J are TRBV7-2 and TRBJ2-1; 10 bases agree with TRBD2. The CDR3 covers 16 residues. With 1 base clipped from V and 9 bases from J, the junction kept 9 bases outside the gene matches. The germline V gene has CDR1 SGHTA and CDR2 FQGNSA.

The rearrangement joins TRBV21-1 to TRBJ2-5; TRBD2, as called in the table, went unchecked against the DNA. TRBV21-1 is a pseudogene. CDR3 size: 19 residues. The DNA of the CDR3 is TGTGCCAGCAGCAAATGGGAACTAGCGGCCAGATTGGTTCAAGAGACCCAGTACTTC. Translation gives CASSKWELAARLVQETQYF.

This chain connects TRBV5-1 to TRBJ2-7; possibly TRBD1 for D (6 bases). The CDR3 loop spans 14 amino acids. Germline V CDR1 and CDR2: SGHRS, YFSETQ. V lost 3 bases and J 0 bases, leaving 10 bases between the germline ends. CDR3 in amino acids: CASSSGTPSYEQYF. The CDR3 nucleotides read TGCGCCAGCAGCTCCGGGACACCCTCCTACGAGCAGTACTTC.

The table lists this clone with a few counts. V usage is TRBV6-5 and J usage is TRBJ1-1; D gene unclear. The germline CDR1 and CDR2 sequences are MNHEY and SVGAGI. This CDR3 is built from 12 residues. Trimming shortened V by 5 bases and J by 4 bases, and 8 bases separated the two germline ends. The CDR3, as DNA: TGTGCCAGCAGTCAAGGGAGCACTGAAGCTTTCTTT. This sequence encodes CASSQGSTEAFF.

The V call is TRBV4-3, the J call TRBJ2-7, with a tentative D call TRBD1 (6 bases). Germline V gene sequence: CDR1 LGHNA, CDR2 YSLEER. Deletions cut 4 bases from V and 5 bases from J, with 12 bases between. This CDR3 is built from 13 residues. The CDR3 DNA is TGCGCCAGCAGCCGGGTACAGGGCCACGAGCAGTACTTC. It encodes CASSRVQGHEQYF.

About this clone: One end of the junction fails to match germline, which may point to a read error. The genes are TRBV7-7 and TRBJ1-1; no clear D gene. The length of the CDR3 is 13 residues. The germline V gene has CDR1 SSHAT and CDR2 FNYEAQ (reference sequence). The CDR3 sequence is CASSFSEDTEAFF. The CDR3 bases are TGTGCTAGCAGCTTTTCGGAGGATACTGAAGCTTTCTTT. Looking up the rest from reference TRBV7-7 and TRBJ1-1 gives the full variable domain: GAGVSQSPRYKVTKRGQDVTLRCDPISSHATLYWYQQALGQGPEFLTYFNYEAQPDKSGLPSDRFSAERPEGSISTLTIQRTEQRDSAMYRCASSFSEDTEAFFGQGTRLTVV.

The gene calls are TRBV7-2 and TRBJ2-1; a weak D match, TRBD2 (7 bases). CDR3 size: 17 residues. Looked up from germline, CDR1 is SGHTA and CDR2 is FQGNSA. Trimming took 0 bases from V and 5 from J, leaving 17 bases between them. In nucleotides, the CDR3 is TGTGCCAGCAGCTTAGCGCGACGGGGGAGGGGGGACAATGAGCAGTTCTTC. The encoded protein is CASSLARRGRGDNEQFF.

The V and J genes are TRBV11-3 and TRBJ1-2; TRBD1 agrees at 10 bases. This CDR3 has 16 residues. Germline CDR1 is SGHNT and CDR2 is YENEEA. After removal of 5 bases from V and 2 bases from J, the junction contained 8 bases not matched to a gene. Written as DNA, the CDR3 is TGTGCCAGCAGCGACAGGGGGCGAGGGAGCAACTATGGCTACACCTTC. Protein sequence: CASSDRGRGSNYGYTF.

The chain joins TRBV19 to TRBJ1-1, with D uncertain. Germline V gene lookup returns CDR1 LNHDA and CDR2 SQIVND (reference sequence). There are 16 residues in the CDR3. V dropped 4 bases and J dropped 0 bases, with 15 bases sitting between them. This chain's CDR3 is CASSTVPPGMNTEAFF. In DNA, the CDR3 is TGTGCCAGTAGTACCGTACCGCCAGGTATGAACACTGAAGCTTTCTTT. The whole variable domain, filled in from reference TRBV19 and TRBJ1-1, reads DGGITQSPKYLFRKEGQNVTLSCEQNLNHDAMYWYRQDPGQGLRLIYYSQIVNDFQKGDIAEGYSVSREKKESFPLTVTSAQKNPTAFYLCASSTVPPGMNTEAFFGQGTRLTVV.